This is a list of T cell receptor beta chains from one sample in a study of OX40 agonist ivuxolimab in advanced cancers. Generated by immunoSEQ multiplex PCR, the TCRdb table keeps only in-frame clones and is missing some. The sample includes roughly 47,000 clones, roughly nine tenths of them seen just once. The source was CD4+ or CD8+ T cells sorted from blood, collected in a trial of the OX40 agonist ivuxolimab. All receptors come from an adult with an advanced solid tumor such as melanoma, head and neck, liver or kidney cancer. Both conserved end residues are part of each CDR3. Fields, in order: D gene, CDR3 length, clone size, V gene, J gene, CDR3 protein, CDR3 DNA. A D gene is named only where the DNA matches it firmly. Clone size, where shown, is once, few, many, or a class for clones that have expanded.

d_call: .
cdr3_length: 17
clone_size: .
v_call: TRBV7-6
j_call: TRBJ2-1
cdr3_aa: CASSFLSGDIVLSEQFF
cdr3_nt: TGTGCCAGCAGCTTCCTTTCGGGAGATATTGTCCTGAGTGAGCAGTTCTTC

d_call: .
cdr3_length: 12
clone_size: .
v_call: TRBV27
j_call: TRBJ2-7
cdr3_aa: CASSIQGYEQYF
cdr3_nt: TGTGCCAGCAGTATACAGGGTTACGAGCAGTACTTC

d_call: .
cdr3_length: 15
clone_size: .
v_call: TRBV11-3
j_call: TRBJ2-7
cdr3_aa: CASSLKILGAYEQYF
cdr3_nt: TGTGCCAGCAGCTTAAAGATCCTGGGAGCCTACGAGCAGTACTTC

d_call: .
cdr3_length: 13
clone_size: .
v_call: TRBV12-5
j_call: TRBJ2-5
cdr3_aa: CASGFERQETQYF
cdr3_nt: TGTGCTAGTGGTTTTGAGCGCCAAGAGACCCAGTACTTC

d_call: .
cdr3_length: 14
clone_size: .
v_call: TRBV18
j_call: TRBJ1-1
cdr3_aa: CASSPPGRNTEAFF
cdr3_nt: TGTGCCAGCTCACCACCGGGCCGGAACACTGAAGCTTTCTTT

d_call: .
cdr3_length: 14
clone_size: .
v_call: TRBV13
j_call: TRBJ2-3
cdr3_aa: CASSLGLASDTQYF
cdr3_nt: TGTGCCAGCAGCTTAGGGCTAGCTTCAGATACGCAGTATTTT

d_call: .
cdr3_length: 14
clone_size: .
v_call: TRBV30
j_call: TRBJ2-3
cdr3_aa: CAWARGDNPDTQYF
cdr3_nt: TGTGCCTGGGCCAGGGGAGATAATCCAGATACGCAGTATTTT

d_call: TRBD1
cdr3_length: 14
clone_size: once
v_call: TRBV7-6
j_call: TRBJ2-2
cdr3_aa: CASSGTGYFGELFF
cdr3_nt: TGTGCCAGCAGCGGGACAGGGTATTTTGGGGAGCTGTTTTTT

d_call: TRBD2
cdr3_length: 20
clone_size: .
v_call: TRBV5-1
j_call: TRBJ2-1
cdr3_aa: CASSFSGLAGGKSSYNEQFF
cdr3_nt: TGCGCCAGCAGCTTCTCAGGGCTAGCGGGGGGTAAGAGCTCCTACAATGAGCAGTTCTTC

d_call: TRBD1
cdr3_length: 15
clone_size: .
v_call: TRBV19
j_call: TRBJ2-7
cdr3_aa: CASTPGTAYSYEQYF
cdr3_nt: TGTGCCAGTACCCCAGGGACAGCGTACTCCTACGAGCAGTACTTC

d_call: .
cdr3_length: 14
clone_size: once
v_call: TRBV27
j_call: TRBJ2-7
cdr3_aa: CASSLGAAFYEQYF
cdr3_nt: TGTGCCAGCAGTTTAGGAGCGGCGTTCTACGAGCAGTACTTC

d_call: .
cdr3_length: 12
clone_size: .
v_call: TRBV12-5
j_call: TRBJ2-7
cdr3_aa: CASGWGAGEQYF
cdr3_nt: TGTGCTAGTGGTTGGGGGGCAGGAGAGCAGTACTTC

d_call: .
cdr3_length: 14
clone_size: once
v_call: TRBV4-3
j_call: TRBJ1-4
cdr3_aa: CASSHYRGNEKLFF
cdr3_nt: TGCGCCAGCAGCCACTACCGGGGCAATGAAAAACTGTTTTTT

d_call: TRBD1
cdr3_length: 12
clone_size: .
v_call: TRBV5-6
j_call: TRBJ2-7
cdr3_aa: CASSRQGYEQYF
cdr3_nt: TGTGCCAGCAGCAGACAGGGTTACGAGCAGTACTTC

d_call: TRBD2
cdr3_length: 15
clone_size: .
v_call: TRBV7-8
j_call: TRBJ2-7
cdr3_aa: CASSRPTSGKGEQYF
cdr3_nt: TGTGCCAGCAGCCGACCGACTAGCGGGAAGGGGGAGCAGTACTTC

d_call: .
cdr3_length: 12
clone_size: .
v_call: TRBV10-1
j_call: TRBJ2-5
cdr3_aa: CASLEGQETQYF
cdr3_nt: TGCGCCAGCTTAGAGGGTCAAGAGACCCAGTACTTC

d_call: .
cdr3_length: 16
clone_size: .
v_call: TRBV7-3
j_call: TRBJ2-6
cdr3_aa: CASSLAPGSGANVLTF
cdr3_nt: TGTGCCAGCAGCTTAGCCCCAGGCTCTGGGGCCAACGTCCTGACTTTC

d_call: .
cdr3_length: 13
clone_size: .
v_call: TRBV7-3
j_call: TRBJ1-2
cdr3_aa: CAGADRANYGYTF
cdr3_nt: TGTGCCGGGGCGGACCGAGCTAACTATGGCTACACCTTC

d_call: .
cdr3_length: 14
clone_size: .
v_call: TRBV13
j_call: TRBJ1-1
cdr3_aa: CASSFAGFNTEAFF
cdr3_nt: TGTGCCAGCAGCTTCGCGGGTTTTAACACTGAAGCTTTCTTT

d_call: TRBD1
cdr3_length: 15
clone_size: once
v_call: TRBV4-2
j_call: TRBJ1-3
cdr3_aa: CASSQEGTGENTIYF
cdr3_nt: TGTGCCAGCAGCCAAGAGGGGACAGGGGAAAACACCATATATTTT

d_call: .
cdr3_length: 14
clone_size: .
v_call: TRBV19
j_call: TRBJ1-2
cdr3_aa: CASSINGDQIGYTF
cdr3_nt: TGTGCCAGTAGTATCAACGGGGACCAAATCGGCTACACCTTC

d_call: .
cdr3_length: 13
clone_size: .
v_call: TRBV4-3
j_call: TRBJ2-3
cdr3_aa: CASSQDTLDTQYF
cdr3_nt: TGCGCCAGCAGCCAAGACACCTTAGATACGCAGTATTTT